This is a list of T cell receptor beta chains from one sample in a study of vaccination effects on CD4 cells after COVID-19. Their antigen targets remain unknown. Assay: immunoSEQ multiplex PCR; the TCRdb copy retains only in-frame clones and omits some. Here the sample spans approximately 50,000 clones, roughly 76% being singletons. Material: CD4+ T cells from PBMCs cultured without peptide, obtained before COVID-19 vaccination. Source of these receptors: a human donor who had a prior SARS-CoV-2 infection. CDR3s include the opening cysteine and the closing phenylalanine or tryptophan. D genes are given only for firm matches. Only some rows state a clone size, as once, few, many or a class for expanded clones.

D: TRBD1; J: TRBJ2-5; V: TRBV5-6; size: .; CDR3: CASSLYRGLETQYF; DNA: TGTGCCAGCAGCTTGTACAGGGGGCTGGAGACCCAGTACTTC
D: TRBD2; J: TRBJ2-1; V: TRBV7-9; size: .; CDR3: CAMSGGGSSYNEQFF; DNA: TGTGCCATGTCGGGAGGGGGGAGCTCCTACAATGAGCAGTTCTTC
D: .; J: TRBJ2-5; V: TRBV12-5; size: .; CDR3: CASGLGTAQETQYF; DNA: TGTGCTAGTGGTTTGGGGACAGCGCAAGAGACCCAGTACTTC
D: TRBD1; J: TRBJ1-6; V: TRBV5-1; size: .; CDR3: CASKEGTGNSYNSPLHF; DNA: TGCGCCAGCAAGGAGGGGACAGGGAACTCCTATAATTCACCCCTCCACTTT
D: .; J: TRBJ2-1; V: TRBV5-4; size: few; CDR3: CASSLSQGYNEQFF; DNA: TGTGCCAGCAGCTTGTCGCAGGGCTACAATGAGCAGTTCTTC
D: .; J: TRBJ2-2; V: TRBV3-1/TRBV3-2; size: .; CDR3: CASSPLSDGDTGELFF; DNA: TGTGCCAGCAGCCCACTAAGCGACGGCGACACCGGGGAGCTGTTTTTT
D: TRBD2; J: TRBJ2-5; V: TRBV27; size: .; CDR3: CASSLIPTSGVETQYF; DNA: TGTGCCAGCAGTCTGATCCCGACTAGCGGGGTAGAGACCCAGTACTTC
D: .; J: TRBJ2-7; V: TRBV2; size: .; CDR3: CASTQIYEQYF; DNA: TGTGCCAGCACCCAGATCTACGAGCAGTACTTC
D: .; J: TRBJ2-6; V: TRBV5-8; size: .; CDR3: CASSSRQTSDVLTF; DNA: TGTGCCAGCAGCTCCCGACAGACAAGCGACGTCCTGACTTTC
D: .; J: TRBJ1-1; V: TRBV18; size: .; CDR3: CASSLGRTAFYTEAFF; DNA: TGTGCCAGCTCATTAGGTAGGACAGCGTTTTACACTGAAGCTTTCTTT
D: .; J: TRBJ2-3; V: TRBV7-2; size: .; CDR3: CASSFQRSSTDTQYF; DNA: TGTGCCAGCAGCTTCCAAAGGAGTAGCACAGATACGCAGTATTTT
D: .; J: TRBJ1-2; V: TRBV7-2; size: .; CDR3: CASSFREQGVDGYTF; DNA: TGTGCCAGCAGCTTCCGGGAACAGGGCGTTGATGGCTACACCTTC
D: TRBD2; J: TRBJ2-1; V: TRBV2; size: .; CDR3: CASNPRGLAGGDYRAQVHNEQFF; DNA: TGTGCCAGCAACCCAAGGGGTCTAGCGGGAGGGGACTACCGGGCCCAGGTCCACAATGAGCAGTTCTTC
D: .; J: TRBJ1-2; V: TRBV15; size: .; CDR3: CATSRGTGTEYGYTF; DNA: TGTGCCACCAGCAGAGGCACAGGAACAGAATATGGCTACACCTTC
D: .; J: TRBJ1-5; V: TRBV7-6; size: once; CDR3: CASSLGWGDNQPQHF; DNA: TGTGCCAGCAGCCTGGGCTGGGGGGACAATCAGCCCCAGCATTTT
D: .; J: TRBJ1-3; V: TRBV3-1/TRBV3-2; size: .; CDR3: CASSTENSGNTIYF; DNA: TGTGCCAGCAGCACGGAGAATTCTGGAAACACCATATATTTT
D: .; J: TRBJ1-2; V: TRBV30; size: .; CDR3: CACTNRDGSNYGYTF; DNA: TGTGCCTGCACGAATCGGGACGGAAGTAACTATGGCTACACCTTC
D: TRBD2; J: TRBJ2-5; V: TRBV5-4; size: .; CDR3: CASGPLAGGRGETQYF; DNA: TGTGCCAGCGGCCCTCTAGCGGGGGGCCGGGGGGAGACCCAGTACTTC
D: TRBD2; J: TRBJ2-7; V: TRBV7-8; size: .; CDR3: CASSFRAGGSSYEQYF; DNA: TGTGCCAGCAGCTTTCGAGCGGGGGGGAGCTCCTACGAGCAGTACTTC
D: .; J: TRBJ1-1; V: TRBV7-2; size: .; CDR3: CASSVSGGGMNTEAFF; DNA: TGTGCCAGCAGCGTCTCCGGGGGGGGTATGAACACTGAAGCTTTCTTT
D: .; J: TRBJ1-6; V: TRBV5-1; size: few; CDR3: CASRVGPTDNSPLHF; DNA: TGCGCCAGCAGGGTCGGACCCACGGATAATTCACCCCTCCACTTT
D: TRBD2; J: TRBJ2-5; V: TRBV6-5; size: .; CDR3: CAARLAGGPQTQYF; DNA: TGTGCCGCCCGACTAGCGGGGGGGCCACAGACCCAGTACTTC
D: .; J: TRBJ2-5; V: TRBV5-1; size: .; CDR3: CASSLAGAQETQYF; DNA: TGCGCCAGCAGCTTGGCGGGGGCCCAAGAGACCCAGTACTTC
D: .; J: TRBJ1-1; V: TRBV18; size: .; CDR3: CASSPSSWVPEAFF; DNA: TGTGCCAGCTCACCAAGTTCGTGGGTCCCTGAAGCTTTCTTT
D: .; J: TRBJ1-6; V: TRBV2; size: .; CDR3: CASRRQGLNSPLHF; DNA: TGTGCCAGCAGAAGGCAGGGCCTTAATTCACCCCTCCACTTT
D: TRBD2; J: TRBJ2-2; V: TRBV19; size: few; CDR3: CASSTSGGTGELFF; DNA: TGTGCCAGTAGCACTAGCGGGGGCACCGGGGAGCTGTTTTTT
D: TRBD2; J: TRBJ2-3; V: TRBV4-3; size: .; CDR3: CASRLYAGTSGITDTQYF; DNA: TGCGCCAGCAGGCTCTACGCCGGGACTAGCGGTATCACAGATACGCAGTATTTT
D: .; J: TRBJ2-3; V: TRBV7-8; size: .; CDR3: CASSLGDFTQYF; DNA: TGTGCCAGCAGCCTCGGCGATTTTACGCAGTATTTT
D: .; J: TRBJ2-1; V: TRBV2; size: .; CDR3: CASREEGGRQFF; DNA: TGTGCCAGCAGGGAGGAGGGAGGACGGCAGTTCTTC
D: .; J: TRBJ2-3; V: TRBV10-3; size: .; CDR3: CAISDRRGITDTQYF; DNA: TGTGCCATCAGTGATAGAAGGGGGATCACAGATACGCAGTATTTT
D: TRBD2; J: TRBJ2-7; V: TRBV7-3; size: .; CDR3: CASSLRGGTDEQYF; DNA: TGTGCCAGCAGCTTAAGGGGGGGTACCGACGAGCAGTACTTC
D: .; J: TRBJ1-5; V: TRBV7-9; size: medium-sized; CDR3: CASSLTGLYQPQHF; DNA: TGTGCCAGCAGCCTTACAGGGTTATATCAGCCCCAGCATTTT
D: .; J: TRBJ1-1; V: TRBV18; size: once; CDR3: CASSRLWNTEAFF; DNA: TGTGCCAGCTCACGCCTCTGGAACACTGAAGCTTTCTTT
D: TRBD1; J: TRBJ2-1; V: TRBV18; size: .; CDR3: CASSQDSTGDEQFF; DNA: TGTGCCAGCTCCCAAGACTCTACAGGGGATGAGCAGTTCTTC
D: .; J: TRBJ2-3; V: TRBV7-7; size: .; CDR3: CASSLMPTDTQYF; DNA: TGTGCTAGCAGCTTAATGCCCACAGATACGCAGTATTTT
D: TRBD1; J: TRBJ2-3; V: TRBV14; size: .; CDR3: CASSQIGTGVADTQYF; DNA: TGTGCCAGCAGCCAAATCGGGACAGGGGTGGCAGATACGCAGTATTTT
D: TRBD2; J: TRBJ2-5; V: TRBV5-1; size: .; CDR3: CASSPGTSEETQYF; DNA: TGCGCCAGCAGCCCCGGGACTAGTGAAGAGACCCAGTACTTC
D: .; J: TRBJ2-2; V: TRBV7-8; size: few; CDR3: CASSIPPLRASPTGELFF; DNA: TGTGCCAGCAGTATTCCCCCATTGAGGGCCTCGCCCACCGGGGAGCTGTTTTTT
D: .; J: TRBJ2-3; V: TRBV3-1/TRBV3-2; size: once; CDR3: CASSQDTLAWGTDTQYF; DNA: TGTGCCAGCAGCCAAGATACGTTAGCTTGGGGCACAGATACGCAGTATTTT
D: .; J: TRBJ2-7; V: TRBV5-1; size: .; CDR3: CASSREGNGYEQYF; DNA: TGCGCCAGCAGCCGCGAAGGGAATGGCTACGAGCAGTACTTC
D: .; J: TRBJ1-1; V: TRBV20-1; size: .; CDR3: CSASGPVVNTEAFF; DNA: TGCAGTGCTAGTGGTCCCGTGGTGAACACTGAAGCTTTCTTT
D: .; J: TRBJ2-5; V: TRBV7-2; size: .; CDR3: CASSLGSGAGQETQYF; DNA: TGTGCCAGCAGCTTAGGAAGTGGGGCAGGGCAAGAGACCCAGTACTTC
D: TRBD2; J: TRBJ2-7; V: TRBV3-1/TRBV3-2; size: .; CDR3: CASSQDEAGGPRSEQYF; DNA: TGTGCCAGCAGCCAAGATGAGGCGGGAGGGCCTCGGTCCGAGCAGTACTTC
D: .; J: TRBJ1-2; V: TRBV6-1; size: .; CDR3: CASSEPGLYGYTF; DNA: TGTGCCAGCAGTGAACCGGGGCTGTATGGCTACACCTTC
D: .; J: TRBJ1-2; V: TRBV19; size: .; CDR3: CASSIGRLNYGYTF; DNA: TGTGCCAGTAGTATTGGGAGACTTAACTATGGCTACACCTTC
D: .; J: TRBJ1-1; V: TRBV11-2; size: .; CDR3: CASSLEWENTEAFF; DNA: TGTGCCAGCAGCTTAGAGTGGGAGAACACTGAAGCTTTCTTT
D: .; J: TRBJ1-2; V: TRBV5-5; size: few; CDR3: CASRRPGANYGYTF; DNA: TGTGCCAGCAGACGTCCAGGGGCTAACTATGGCTACACCTTC
D: .; J: TRBJ1-1; V: TRBV2; size: few; CDR3: CASSEARGTEAFF; DNA: TGTGCCAGCAGTGAAGCGAGGGGCACTGAAGCTTTCTTT
D: .; J: TRBJ1-1; V: TRBV5-1; size: .; CDR3: CASSGTLGGRNTEAFF; DNA: TGCGCCAGCAGCGGGACATTGGGAGGGAGGAACACTGAAGCTTTCTTT
D: TRBD2; J: TRBJ2-7; V: TRBV11-3; size: few; CDR3: CASSFGSGRGSYEQYF; DNA: TGTGCCAGCAGCTTCGGTAGCGGGAGAGGATCCTACGAGCAGTACTTC
D: .; J: TRBJ2-2; V: TRBV5-1; size: .; CDR3: CASSSTANTGELFF; DNA: TGCGCCAGCAGCTCGACAGCGAACACCGGGGAGCTGTTTTTT
D: .; J: TRBJ2-1; V: TRBV11-3; size: few; CDR3: CASSLSSAYNEQFF; DNA: TGTGCCAGCAGCTTGTCTAGCGCCTACAATGAGCAGTTCTTC
D: TRBD1; J: TRBJ1-6; V: TRBV27; size: .; CDR3: CASSLSGTVYNSPLHF; DNA: TGTGCCAGCAGTTTATCCGGGACAGTCTATAATTCACCCCTCCACTTT
D: .; J: TRBJ2-3; V: TRBV24-1; size: .; CDR3: CATSDPRQNPDTQYF; DNA: TGTGCCACCAGTGATCCCCGACAGAACCCAGATACGCAGTATTTT
D: TRBD2; J: TRBJ2-7; V: TRBV5-5; size: .; CDR3: CASSSRPGTSGDSYEQYF; DNA: TGTGCCAGCAGCTCCAGGCCCGGGACTAGCGGGGACTCCTACGAGCAGTACTTC